These T cell receptor beta chains were read from a single sample in a study of spatial heterogeneity in lung cancer. Via MiXCR, TCRdb re-called the 5' RACE reads, giving one row per CDR3 protein. The top ten clones hold about 13% of a sample with more than 1,500 distinct CDR3 sequences, 6.8% of them seen once. The material sequenced was normal lung tissue next to the tumor, taken at surgery. All receptors come from a male donor with early-stage non-small cell lung cancer. Both conserved end residues are part of each CDR3. D genes are given only for firm matches. The size entry is marked missing in some rows and otherwise reads once, few, many or a size class.

>medium-sized|.|TRBV20-1|TRBJ1-1
CSASSGARTEAFF
TGCAGTGCTTCCTCAGGGGCTCGCACTGAAGCTTTCTTT
>medium-sized|.|TRBV20-1|TRBJ2-3
CSAHRTVDTQYF
TGCAGTGCCCATCGGACCGTGGATACGCAGTATTTT
>medium-sized|.|TRBV29-1|TRBJ1-1
CSVGYGLNTEAFF
TGCAGCGTTGGGTACGGACTAAACACTGAAGCTTTCTTT
>few|.|TRBV11-2|TRBJ2-7
CASSLPGSYEQYF
TGTGCCAGCAGCCTACCGGGGTCCTACGAGCAGTACTTC
>large|TRBD1|TRBV7-9|TRBJ1-1
CASSPTGLEAFF
TGTGCCAGCAGCCCGACAGGGCTAGAAGCTTTCTTT
>medium-sized|.|TRBV28|TRBJ1-2
CASSFGGAKENYGYTF
TGTGCCAGCAGTTTTGGGGGGGCCAAGGAGAACTATGGCTACACCTTC
>medium-sized|.|TRBV7-3|TRBJ2-2
CASSASGQMAGELFF
TGTGCCAGCAGCGCCTCGGGACAAATGGCCGGGGAGCTGTTTTTT
>few|TRBD1|TRBV6-5|TRBJ1-2
CASRKLPTGGNYGYTF
TGTGCCAGCAGGAAACTACCGACAGGGGGCAACTATGGCTACACCTTC
>medium-sized|.|TRBV6-2/TRBV6-3|TRBJ1-5
CASRGEGSNQPQHF
TGTGCCAGCAGGGGCGAGGGCAGCAATCAGCCCCAGCATTTT
>many|.|TRBV11-2|TRBJ2-5
CASSFRGGLETQYF
TGTGCCAGCAGCTTCCGGGGTGGTTTGGAGACCCAGTACTTC
>medium-sized|.|TRBV29-1|TRBJ2-3
CSVEGGADTQYF
TGCAGCGTTGAAGGGGGGGCCGATACGCAGTATTTT
>medium-sized|TRBD1|TRBV5-1|TRBJ2-5
CASSLARDREMETQYF
TGCGCCAGCAGCTTGGCCCGGGACAGGGAGATGGAGACCCAGTACTTC
>medium-sized|TRBD1|TRBV10-3|TRBJ2-7
CAISEGTAAYEQYF
TGTGCCATCAGTGAAGGGACAGCGGCCTACGAGCAGTACTTC
>medium-sized|.|TRBV20-1|TRBJ2-5
CSARGTSATYQETQYF
TGCAGTGCTCGCGGGACCTCCGCAACTTACCAAGAGACCCAGTACTTC
>medium-sized|.|TRBV6-1|TRBJ2-4
CASSDPGATAKNIQYF
TGTGCCAGCAGTGACCCGGGGGCAACGGCCAAAAACATTCAGTACTTC
>few|.|TRBV28|TRBJ1-1
CASIGQLNTEAFF
TGTGCCAGCATAGGGCAGCTAAACACTGAAGCTTTCTTT
>medium-sized|.|TRBV7-9|TRBJ2-5
CASSISGWQETQYF
TGTGCCAGCAGCATATCAGGGTGGCAAGAGACCCAGTACTTC
>medium-sized|.|TRBV12-3/TRBV12-4|TRBJ2-7
CASSFRDTPLLSYEQYF
TGTGCCAGCAGTTTCCGGGACACCCCCCTCCTGTCCTACGAGCAGTACTTC
>medium-sized|.|TRBV20-1|TRBJ1-1
CSAYKPGVGAFF
TGCAGTGCTTACAAACCGGGTGTGGGGGCTTTCTTT
>.|.|TRBV7-6|TRBJ1-4
CASSGEGKLFF
TGTGCCAGCAGCGGGGAGGGAAAACTGTTTTTT
>.|TRBD1|TRBV20-1|TRBJ2-3
CSASRQDRDLDTQYF
TGCAGTGCAAGTCGCCAAGACAGGGACCTGGATACGCAGTATTTT
>medium-sized|.|TRBV6-5|TRBJ2-7
CASSYGTPRDEQYF
TGTGCCAGCAGTTATGGGACCCCCCGAGACGAGCAGTACTTC
>medium-sized|TRBD1|TRBV24-1|TRBJ2-1
CATSEVDRGFWNEQFF
TGTGCCACCAGTGAGGTCGACAGGGGGTTTTGGAATGAGCAGTTCTTC
>.|.|TRBV7-8|TRBJ2-2
CASSRWDHSSGELFF
TGTGCCAGCAGCAGATGGGACCACTCCAGCGGGGAGCTGTTTTTT
>medium-sized|.|TRBV4-1|TRBJ2-2
CASSPRGGAGELFF
TGCGCCAGCAGCCCGCGAGGAGGGGCCGGGGAGCTGTTTTTT
>medium-sized|TRBD1|TRBV12-3/TRBV12-4|TRBJ2-2
CASRDLDRADTGELFF
TGTGCCAGCAGGGACCTGGACAGGGCGGACACCGGGGAGCTGTTTTTT
>medium-sized|TRBD1|TRBV6-6|TRBJ1-2
CASRPGQGAGYGYTF
TGTGCCAGCAGACCGGGACAGGGGGCTGGCTATGGCTACACCTTC
>medium-sized|TRBD1|TRBV30|TRBJ2-7
CAWEKRDRVSHEQYF
TGTGCCTGGGAGAAGCGGGACAGGGTATCCCACGAGCAGTACTTC
>medium-sized|.|TRBV7-9|TRBJ2-1
CAWPEGPNEQFF
TGTGCCTGGCCCGAAGGGCCAAATGAGCAGTTCTTC
>few|TRBD2|TRBV4-2|TRBJ2-3
CASSPQGSGRAGTDTQYF
TGTGCCAGCAGCCCCCAGGGTAGCGGGAGGGCCGGGACAGATACGCAGTATTTT
>medium-sized|.|TRBV29-1|TRBJ2-1
CSVEGGSSPFNEQFF
TGCAGCGTTGAAGGTGGGAGCTCCCCTTTCAATGAGCAGTTCTTC
>medium-sized|TRBD1|TRBV6-5|TRBJ2-7
CASSYRPTGGEQYF
TGTGCCAGCAGTTACCGACCGACAGGGGGGGAGCAGTACTTC
>medium-sized|.|TRBV20-1|TRBJ2-7
CSAPGGHEQYF
TGCAGTGCCCCAGGGGGGCACGAGCAGTACTTC
>large|.|TRBV19|TRBJ1-5
CASSPQKTGNQPQHF
TGTGCCAGTAGTCCCCAGAAAACAGGGAATCAGCCCCAGCATTTT
>medium-sized|TRBD1|TRBV6-1|TRBJ2-5
CASSEASRGHQETQYF
TGTGCCAGCAGTGAAGCTAGCAGGGGGCACCAAGAGACCCAGTACTTC
>medium-sized|.|TRBV19|TRBJ1-2
CASSYSTGNWNYGYTF
TGTGCCAGTAGTTACTCTACAGGGAACTGGAACTATGGCTACACCTTC
>medium-sized|.|TRBV5-6|TRBJ2-5
CASSLASGRRAETQYF
TGTGCCAGCAGCTTGGCCTCCGGACGTAGAGCCGAGACCCAGTACTTC
>medium-sized|.|TRBV2|TRBJ1-2
CASNAEQALGYTF
TGTGCCAGCAATGCGGAACAGGCCCTTGGCTACACCTTC
>medium-sized|.|TRBV6-5|TRBJ2-7
CASSYSGTTYEQYF
TGTGCCAGCAGTTACTCGGGGACCACCTACGAGCAGTACTTC
>medium-sized|TRBD2|TRBV20-1|TRBJ2-5
CSAPREELAQETQYF
TGCAGTGCTCCTCGGGAGGAGTTAGCCCAAGAGACCCAGTACTTC
>medium-sized|TRBD1|TRBV6-2/TRBV6-3|TRBJ2-7
CASSYQDRGLFIFDEQYF
TGTGCCAGCAGTTACCAGGACAGGGGGCTGTTTATTTTCGACGAGCAGTACTTC
>few|.|TRBV7-8|TRBJ1-5
CASSLDTNQPQHF
TGTGCCAGCAGCTTAGACACCAATCAGCCCCAGCATTTT
>large|TRBD2|TRBV10-2|TRBJ2-7
CATLTSATYEQYF
TGCGCCACCTTGACTAGCGCAACCTACGAGCAGTACTTC
>large|.|TRBV6-6|TRBJ2-3
CASSLTDTQYF
TGTGCCAGCAGTCTCACAGATACGCAGTATTTT
>medium-sized|.|TRBV7-9|TRBJ2-3
CASIFRSLWGTDTQYF
TGTGCCAGCATTTTCCGAAGCCTTTGGGGCACAGATACGCAGTATTTT
>few|.|TRBV7-2|TRBJ2-3
CASSLVGYDTQYF
TGTGCCAGCAGCTTAGTGGGGTACGATACGCAGTATTTT
>medium-sized|.|TRBV20-1|TRBJ2-7
CSAPRGGVTYEQYF
TGCAGTGCACCCCGGGGCGGGGTAACCTACGAGCAGTACTTC
>medium-sized|.|TRBV4-3|TRBJ2-1
CASSQETGNEQFF
TGCGCCAGCAGCCAAGAAACTGGAAATGAGCAGTTCTTC
>.|.|TRBV5-1|TRBJ2-5
CASSFSSGGEETQYF
TGCGCCAGCAGCTTCTCTTCCGGAGGTGAAGAGACCCAGTACTTC
>large|.|TRBV27|TRBJ2-3
CASSFAVSGTDTQYF
TGTGCCAGCAGTTTCGCCGTGAGCGGCACAGATACGCAGTATTTT
>medium-sized|TRBD2|TRBV5-8|TRBJ2-3
CASRSGGSPRPDTQYF
TGTGCCAGCCGTAGCGGGGGGTCGCCCCGACCGGATACGCAGTATTTT
>medium-sized|.|TRBV11-3|TRBJ1-1
CASSLPGMNTEAFF
TGTGCCAGCAGCTTACCCGGGATGAACACTGAAGCTTTCTTT
>medium-sized|.|TRBV12-5|TRBJ1-5
CASGTWGSNQPQHF
TGTGCTAGTGGGACTTGGGGAAGCAATCAGCCCCAGCATTTT
>medium-sized|.|TRBV11-1|TRBJ1-2
CASSVDTDGYTF
TGTGCCAGCAGCGTGGACACCGATGGCTACACCTTC
>medium-sized|.|TRBV9|TRBJ2-3
CASSVTDGGTDTQYF
TGTGCCAGCAGCGTTACGGACGGCGGCACAGATACGCAGTATTTT
>medium-sized|TRBD1|TRBV28|TRBJ2-7
CASSLSGQADF
TGTGCCAGCAGTTTATCGGGACAGGCTGACTTC
>medium-sized|.|TRBV5-1|TRBJ2-7
CASSSTTQTGDEQYF
TGCGCCAGCAGCTCGACTACTCAGACTGGGGACGAGCAGTACTTC
>medium-sized|TRBD2|TRBV11-2|TRBJ2-3
CASSLNPLAGVSTDTQYF
TGTGCCAGCAGCTTAAACCCTCTAGCGGGGGTTAGCACAGATACGCAGTATTTT
>medium-sized|TRBD1|TRBV7-9|TRBJ2-2
CASSFEGAGGELFF
TGTGCCAGCAGCTTCGAGGGGGCCGGCGGGGAGCTGTTTTTT